This T cell receptor (beta chain) was obtained from a study of blood T cells in healthy people across ages (dated by TCRdb to 2013 to 2016). Looking at the study overall: In model experiments, roughly one uniquely barcoded TCR beta cDNA molecule per two T cells was captured by template switching. Age-related changes in TCR beta repertoire diversity were measured in the study by deep sequencing normalized with unique cDNA molecular identifiers. The donors were split into four age groups: young (average 16 years), middle-aged (around 40), aged (roughly 68) and long-lived (about 82). Using the same blood draw, the study looked at two additional independent replicas of 1 million unique cDNA reads for two donors, one aged 18 to 30 and the other aged 80 or older.

The library came from 5' RACE. Sequenced on an Illumina HiSeq 2500. The second PCR ran for roughly 7 to 11 cycles and used a J-beta primer mix along with a sample-barcoded 5' primer. Each TCR beta cDNA molecule received a unique molecular identifier from a template-switch 5' adaptor carrying 12 random nucleotides. At least 2.5 million CDR3-containing paired-end reads were obtained from each sample. All of the RNA was converted into first-strand cDNA using the Mint cDNA synthesis kit, with a TRBC-specific oligonucleotide serving as the primer. Following uracil-DNA glycosylase treatment, a first 18-cycle PCR with universal primers M1SS and BC2_uni_R was performed on all cDNA. In the authors' own workflow: For normalization, 1 million high-quality reads, each with a distinct molecular identifier, were randomly selected from each sample. Instead of being binned into consensus sequences, reads with shared molecular identifiers were discarded. CDR3 identification, clonotype clustering and error correction used MiTCR with a Q25 quality threshold and the strictest error-elimination algorithm. A nonparametric unseen species model with Euler transformation was used to estimate a lower bound on total TCR beta diversity. The public sequencing data were trimmed at Q25 with fastp and processed into clonotypes with MiXCR by TCRdb, which kept only in-frame beta chains. Duplicate CDR3 protein sequences are folded into a single record with the most common DNA and genes. The V and J calls were determined by TCRdb, not by the authors. Across this sample there are roughly 800,000 distinct CDR3 sequences, with roughly 24% seen only once. The ten most abundant clones make up 2.5% to 3.5% of the sample.

Donors were 30 to 45 systemically healthy Caucasian individuals from Russia aged roughly 6 to 100 years. Approximately 9.3 milliliters of peripheral blood were drawn from each donor into EDTA-treated Vacutainer tubes. Ficoll-Paque density-gradient centrifugation was used to isolate PBMCs, with at least 7 million obtained per sample. Total RNA was extracted from PBMCs with Trizol reagent, with at least 5.5 micrograms obtained per sample. For every donor, an aliquot of PBMCs went through flow cytometry to measure the percentages of naive CD45RAhigh/CD27high T cells. The study at large found these results: As age increased, observed TCR beta diversity per million T cells dropped in a roughly linear way, and a significant reduction was already evident by age 40. There was a strong correlation between observed TCR beta diversity and the percentage of naive T cells measured by flow cytometry. Donor CMV infection status was unknown, potentially confounding age-related changes in expanded clonotypes. Conclusive comparison of naive and antigen-experienced compartments was prevented by the profiling of bulk unsorted PBMCs. The long-lived group showed more naive CD4+ T cells, fewer expanded clones and increased TCR diversity than the aged group, suggesting age selection. Estimates of total diversity based on one million sequenced T cells were regarded as lower bounds and as underestimates.

This clonotype was seen a few times. It lacks a known antigen. Per-base quality was not reported, and no clone a single base away is much larger than it. Compared with germline, V lacks 4 bases and J lacks 0 bases; bases without a gene match: 5. From the cysteine up to the phenylalanine, the CDR3 has a length of 16 residues. CDR3 DNA is the only sequence kept; it has 48 bases, read in frame from the first base. According to the germline V gene, CDR1 reads ENHRY and CDR2 reads SYGVKD. This sample also appeared in a second study, on T cells of mothers and their children. The second paper further reports: Nine systemically healthy Caucasian individuals served as donors, namely three mothers together with their six children. cDNA synthesis consumed the entire amount of extracted RNA, loaded at about 1.5 ug RNA in each 15 ul reaction. In the second PCR, the M1S primer added sample barcodes and 2-4 random nucleotides. Over 9.5 million TCR beta CDR3 reads were obtained for each mother, and about 3 million reads were obtained for each child. Thymic selection shapes the output of TCR recombination in a similar way in related and unrelated pairs, and inherited differences have a minor effect. Normalized repertoire overlap was always found to be slightly, but never significantly, higher in related mother-child pairs than in unrelated mother-child pairs. No persistent microchimeric T cell clones were found, with a detection sensitivity of 85 to 100 clones per million clonotypes. Deep NGS was used in the study to compare the TCR beta repertoires of mothers and children and to look for features that separate related mother-child pairs from unrelated individuals. The mean age was 40 +/- 4 years for the mothers and around 10 +/- 4 years for the children. After adapter ligation with NEBNext reagents, the libraries were sequenced on Illumina HiSeq 2000 with 100+100 nt paired-end reads. To avoid cross-contamination, the mother libraries and the child libraries were prepared a month apart and sequenced in separate runs. Each donor had between roughly 450,000 and 2,300,000 distinct TCR beta clonotypes identified. Naive TCR beta clonotypes were estimated from low-frequency clonotypes matched to each donor's FACS-determined naive share, without sorting.

The sequence joins TRBV10-3 to TRBJ2-3; TRBD2 matches 9 bases in the middle. The receptor comes from a boy aged 10-17 years in good health. Material: blood. The CDR3 protein is CAISGGGARSTDTQYF. In nucleotide form, the sequence is TGTGCCATCAGTGGCGGGGGGGCCCGAAGCACAGATACGCAGTATTTT.